The clone carrying this T cell receptor beta chain has just a few counts. The CDR3 totals 15 residues. Germline values: CDR1 SGHNT, CDR2 YYREEE (reference sequence). Trimming pared 4 bases from V and 1 base from J, leaving 12 bases between. As processed by the authors: From reference gene primer amplification, estimates of nucleated cell counts were derived. Generated by immunoSEQ multiplex PCR, the TCRdb table keeps only in-frame clones and is missing some. V, J and clone size were drawn from that table, and D and trimming were deduced from the DNA. Here the sample spans about 98,000 clones, more than 65% being singletons. The data derive from a study of blood T cell repertoires in COVID-19.

The chain uses TRBV5-4 and TRBJ2-1; perhaps TRBD1 as D (6 bases). The sequence came from a woman older than 75 with acute or convalescent COVID-19. The sample consisted of peripheral blood. CDR3 in amino acids: CASSRDRQSYNEQFF. DNA of the CDR3: TGTGCCAGCAGCCGTGACAGGCAATCCTACAATGAGCAGTTCTTC.